Sequencing of this TCR beta chain was carried out in a study of blood T cells in healthy people across ages. The overall study: Capture via template switching afforded approximately one barcoded beta molecule per two T cells. Findings of the study overall: Researchers judged that diversity estimates from one million T cells fell short of true values. Bulk PBMC profiling left naive and antigen-experienced comparisons inconclusive.

This clonotype has only a few counts. What it recognizes is unknown. PCR was performed a second time for about 7 to 12 cycles using a sample-barcoded 5' primer and a J-beta primer mix. TCRdb redid the calling of the 5' RACE reads with MiXCR, one entry per CDR3 protein. The sample lists some 1,500,000 distinct CDR3 sequences, approximately 43% occurring once. Trimming took off 2 bases at V and 2 bases at J, with 13 bases between the two ends. This CDR3 is built from 16 residues. Germline V lookup: CDR1 MDHEN, CDR2 SYDVKM. The source is a woman aged 18-30 years in good health. The sequenced sample consisted of blood. This chain uses TRBV28 with TRBJ1-5; D uncertain. The CDR3 region is CASSLPGLSGNQPQHF. The DNA of the CDR3 is TGTGCCAGCAGTTTACCCGGATTAAGCGGCAATCAGCCCCAGCATTTT.